This T cell receptor (beta chain) was captured by sequencing in a study of blood T cell repertoires in COVID-19. Background on the study: The origin of the acute and convalescent COVID-19 samples was the United States, Italy and Spain. T cells, B-cell-depleted T cells, or PBMCs provided the cDNA or gDNA that served as material.

This table comes from immunoSEQ multiplex PCR, and its TCRdb copy is limited to in-frame clones, with some not included. The sample holds 430,000 or so clones, 70% to 90% seen once. The CDR3 consists of 12 residues. Germline V gives CDR1 SGHDT, CDR2 YYEEEE. V lost 1 base, J lost 10 bases, and 11 bases lay in between. This study enrolled people aged roughly 18 to 89 from about two dozen US geographic areas. All recovered Cohort 3 donors got two negative PCRs, got clearance, or saw symptom resolution. Sequences were obtained from PBMCs or T cells enriched from blood (not recorded which). This receptor was taken from a woman between 40 and 55 years old who had recovered from COVID-19. The chain combines TRBV5-6 with TRBJ1-1, with D perhaps TRBD1 (6 bases). In DNA form, the CDR3 reads TGTGCCAGCAGCTTGATTAGACAGGTAGCTTTCTTT. It yields the protein CASSLIRQVAFF. Complete variable domain (other parts from reference TRBV5-6 and TRBJ1-1): DAGVTQSPTHLIKTRGQQVTLRCSPKSGHDTVSWYQQALGQGPQFIFQYYEEEERQRGNFPDRFSGHQFPNYSSELNVNALLLGDSALYLCASSLIRQVAFFGQGTRLTVV.